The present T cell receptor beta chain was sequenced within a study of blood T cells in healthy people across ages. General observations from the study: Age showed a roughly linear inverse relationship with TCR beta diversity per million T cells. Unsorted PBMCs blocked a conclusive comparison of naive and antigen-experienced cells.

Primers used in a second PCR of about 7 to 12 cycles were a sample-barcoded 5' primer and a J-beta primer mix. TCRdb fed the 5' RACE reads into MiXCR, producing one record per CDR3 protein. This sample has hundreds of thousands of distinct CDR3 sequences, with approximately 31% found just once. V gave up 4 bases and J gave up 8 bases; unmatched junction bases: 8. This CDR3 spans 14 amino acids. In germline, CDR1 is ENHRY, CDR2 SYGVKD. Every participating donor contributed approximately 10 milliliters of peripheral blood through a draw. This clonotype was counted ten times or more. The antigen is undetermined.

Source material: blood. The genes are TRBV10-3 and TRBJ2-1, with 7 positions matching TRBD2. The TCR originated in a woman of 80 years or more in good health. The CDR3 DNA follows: TGTGCCATCAGTGTTAGGGCAGGGAGGGATGAGCAGTTCTTC. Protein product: CAISVRAGRDEQFF.